This entry is about one T cell receptor beta chain. CDR1 and CDR2 (germline): SQVTM, ANQGSEA. The CDR3 consists of 15 residues. The V gene end was trimmed by 4 bases and the J gene end by 4 bases; junction bases not matched to a gene: 13. This sample is part of a study of blood T cell repertoires in COVID-19. The authors' processing: Amplification from reference gene primers served as the basis for estimated nucleated cell counts. Sequenced by immunoSEQ multiplex PCR; TCRdb stores in-frame clones only, minus some. From that table come the V and J calls and clone size; the DNA was used to work out D and trimming. In the table there are about 160,000 clones, 81% of which are singletons.

Sequenced sample: peripheral blood. The TCR originated in a man in his 60s with active or convalescent COVID-19. This chain uses TRBV29-1 with TRBJ2-7; 7 bases line up with TRBD2. CDR3 in DNA: TGCAGCGTTGGGGGGAAGAGGGATAGCGGGTACGAGCAGTACTTC. Protein sequence: CSVGGKRDSGYEQYF.